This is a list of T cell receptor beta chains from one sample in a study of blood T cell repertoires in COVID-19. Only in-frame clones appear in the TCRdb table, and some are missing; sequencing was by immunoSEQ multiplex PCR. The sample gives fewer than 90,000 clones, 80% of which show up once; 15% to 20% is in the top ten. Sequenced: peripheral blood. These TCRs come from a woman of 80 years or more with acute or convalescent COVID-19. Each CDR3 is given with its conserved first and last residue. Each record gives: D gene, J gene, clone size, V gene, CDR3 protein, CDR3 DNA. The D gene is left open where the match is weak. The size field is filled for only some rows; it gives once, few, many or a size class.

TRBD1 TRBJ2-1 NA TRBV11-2 CASSLVEGQGGNEQFF TGTGCCAGCAGCCTCGTGGAGGGACAGGGAGGCAATGAGCAGTTCTTC
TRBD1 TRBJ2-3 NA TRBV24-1 CATSEGGQGYQPQYF TGTGCCACCAGTGAGGGCGGACAGGGATATCAACCGCAGTATTTT
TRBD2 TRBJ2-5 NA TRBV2 CASKRQGAVTSGRARETQYF TGTGCCAGCAAAAGACAGGGGGCTGTGACTAGCGGGAGGGCCCGGGAGACCCAGTACTTC
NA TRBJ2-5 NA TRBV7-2 CASSPRTPQETQYF TGTGCCAGCAGTCCCCGAACACCACAAGAGACCCAGTACTTC
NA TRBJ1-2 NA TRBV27 CASSLSIRGGYTF TGTGCCAGCAGTTTATCTATAAGGGGTGGCTACACCTTC
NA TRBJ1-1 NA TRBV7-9 CASSSTTGETEAFF TGTGCCAGCAGCTCCACGACAGGAGAGACTGAAGCTTTCTTT
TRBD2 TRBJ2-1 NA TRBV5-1 CASSPGLAGLEQFF TGCGCCAGCAGCCCGGGACTAGCGGGACTTGAGCAGTTCTTC
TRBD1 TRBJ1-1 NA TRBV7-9 CASSYTGEAEAFF TGTGCCAGCAGTTATACAGGGGAGGCTGAAGCTTTCTTT
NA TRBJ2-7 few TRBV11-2 CASSLRWGSEVYEQYF TGTGCCAGCAGCTTGAGGTGGGGATCGGAGGTCTACGAGCAGTACTTC
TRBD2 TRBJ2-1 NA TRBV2 CASSKELAGRRNEQFF TGTGCCAGCAGTAAAGAACTAGCGGGAAGACGGAATGAGCAGTTCTTC
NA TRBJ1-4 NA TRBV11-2 CASSRTEKLFF TGTGCCAGCAGTAGAACTGAAAAACTGTTTTTT
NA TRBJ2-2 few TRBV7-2 CASIFRLAYGELFF TGTGCCAGCATTTTTAGGCTAGCGTACGGGGAGCTGTTTTTT
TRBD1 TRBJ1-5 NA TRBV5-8 CASSLGRTGVQPQHF TGTGCCAGCAGCTTGGGTCGGACAGGGGTTCAGCCCCAGCATTTT